This T cell receptor (beta chain) was obtained from a study of post-analysis software for immune sequencing data. Overall study: Both relapsing-remitting and secondary progressive multiple sclerosis featured among the disease courses, as did progressive-relapsing multiple sclerosis. Study-level findings and limits: There were about five TRBV segments more frequent in patients than controls, and TRBV5-6, TRBV5-1 and TRBV20-1 were among them. Multiple sclerosis patients showed significantly lower normalized Chao1 diversity than controls did.

cDNA libraries of TCR beta carried unique molecular identifiers. A population of roughly 1 to 11 million T cells gave rise to roughly 500,000 cDNA molecules. Each CDR3 protein gets one entry after TCRdb re-called the PCR reads with MiXCR. Of about 400,000 distinct CDR3 sequences in the sample, approximately 38% were seen once. The sample holds a few counts of this clonotype. Its cognate antigen is unknown. The germline V gene has CDR1 MNHEY and CDR2 SMNVEV (reference sequence). The CDR3 covers 15 residues. V and J are TRBV27 and TRBJ2-5; TRBD1 aligns across 7 bases. The J call is in doubt because the DNA end fits TRBJ2-7 better. The sequence was collected from a girl aged 10 to 17 with multiple sclerosis. Sequencing used blood. The CDR3 region has the DNA TGTGCCAGCAGTTTATCCTCCCAGGGGGTGGGCGAGCAGTACTTC. Its protein is CASSLSSQGVGEQYF.